These 15 T cell receptor beta chains originate from one sample sequenced in a study of cytomegalovirus exposure and HLA in healthy donors. Clones were read by immunoSEQ multiplex PCR, and TCRdb kept only the in-frame ones, dropping some. The sample includes around 200,000 clones, about 86% seen only once; the top ten take 2.5% to 3%. The sample consisted of PBMCs. All receptors come from a woman aged 18 to 35 in good health and CMV-seropositive.

The V and J genes are TRBV10-3 and TRBJ2-6, with a possible D match to TRBD1 (6 bases). Trimming removed 4 bases from V and 4 bases from J, with 11 bases in between. Germline lookup yields CDR1 ENHRY and CDR2 SYGVKD. There are 15 residues in the CDR3. The DNA for the CDR3 is TGTGCCATCAGTGTTTCAGGGGCCGGGGCCAACGTCCTGACTTTC. Residues: CAISVSGAGANVLTF.

CDR3 in amino acids: CASSRTAEVGSAFF. The CDR3 DNA follows: TGTGCCAGCAGCCGGACAGCAGAGGTAGGGTCAGCTTTCTTT. The chain carries TRBV5-4 and TRBJ1-1, with a possible D match to TRBD1 (6 bases). Trimming pared 4 bases from V and 10 bases from J, leaving 20 bases between. Germline loops: CDR1 SGHNT, CDR2 YYREEE (reference sequence). This CDR3 has 14 amino acids.

The CDR3 loop is CASSQQVVGSSGNTIYF. The DNA for the CDR3 is TGCGCCAGCAGCCAACAGGTGGTCGGGAGCTCTGGAAACACCATATATTTT. This chain links TRBV4-1 with TRBJ1-3; D is unresolved. The germline V gene has CDR1 MGHRA and CDR2 YSYEKL. V dropped 2 bases and J dropped 0 bases, with 14 bases sitting between them. The CDR3 runs to 17 residues.

The chain recombines TRBV6-5 with TRBJ2-7; D perhaps matches TRBD2 (5 bases). The CDR3 loop spans 12 amino acids. V was clipped by 6 bases and J by 6 bases, with 12 bases between them. Per germline, CDR1 MNHEY and CDR2 SVGAGI. CDR3 bases: TGTGCCAGCAGCCAACGGGGAAGCGAGCAGTACTTC. Amino acid sequence: CASSQRGSEQYF.

The genes are TRBV4-3 and TRBJ2-3; TRBD2 is a possible D gene (6 bases). Deletions cut 2 bases from V and 0 bases from J, with 12 bases between. CDR3 size: 16 residues. Per germline, CDR1 LGHNA and CDR2 YSLEER. The CDR3 bases are TGCGCCAGCAGCCAACAAGCGGGCTCTAGCACAGATACGCAGTATTTT. Translated, it gives CASSQQAGSSTDTQYF.

This clone has just a few counts. The J gene is TRBJ1-2, the V gene TRBV5-6, with 9 bases identical to TRBD1. The germline CDR1 and CDR2 sequences are SGHDT and YYEEEE. The J segment lost 6 bases and the V segment lost 1 base, leaving 10 bases of the junction unmatched. The CDR3 covers 16 residues. Here the CDR3 DNA reads TGTGCCAGCAGCTTGATCAGGTCCGGGGACAGGGATGGCTACACCTTC. Protein product: CASSLIRSGDRDGYTF.

The chain joins TRBV6-1 to TRBJ1-2, with D uncertain. Germline V gene lookup returns CDR1 MNHNS and CDR2 SASEGT. Trimming stripped 1 base from V and 7 bases from J, with 13 bases between. The CDR3 totals 14 residues. Written as DNA, the CDR3 is TGTGCCAGCAGTGAAGGAGGGTTATCCGGTGGCTACACCTTC. Its protein is CASSEGGLSGGYTF.

The CDR3 is CASSSAGTAQETQYF. The CDR3 nucleotides read TGTGCCAGCAGCTCCGCCGGGACAGCACAAGAGACCCAGTACTTC. The rearrangement uses TRBV9 and TRBJ2-5; 7 bases map to TRBD1. This CDR3 is built from 15 residues. V lost 4 bases to trimming and J lost 2 bases; unmatched junction nucleotides: 8. The germline V gene has CDR1 SGDLS and CDR2 YYNGEE. Full variable domain (outside the CDR3, taken from reference TRBV9 and TRBJ2-5): DSGVTQTPKHLITATGQRVTLRCSPRSGDLSVYWYQQSLDQGLQFLIQYYNGEERAKGNILERFSAQQFPDLHSELNLSSLELGDSALYFCASSSAGTAQETQYFGPGTRLLVL.

The J gene is TRBJ2-3, the V gene TRBV11-3; 7 bases match TRBD2. Germline values: CDR1 SGHNT, CDR2 YENEEA. J was trimmed by 6 bases and V by 5 bases; bases with no gene match: 5. The CDR3 is made up of 13 amino acids. The CDR3: CASSVVSGDTQYF. The CDR3 DNA follows: TGTGCCAGCAGCGTAGTTAGCGGGGATACGCAGTATTTT.

This clone was recorded once. The chain couples TRBV7-9 to TRBJ2-7; 8 bases line up with TRBD2. The length of the CDR3 is 14 residues. Unmatched junction bases numbered 4, after V lost 3 bases and J lost 3 bases. The germline V gene encodes CDR1 SEHNR and CDR2 FQNEAQ (reference sequence). DNA for the CDR3: TGTGCCAGCAGCTTTTCGGGAGGGCGCTACGAGCAGTACTTC. This encodes CASSFSGGRYEQYF. Looking up the rest from reference TRBV7-9 and TRBJ2-7 gives the full variable domain: DTGVSQNPRHKITKRGQNVTFRCDPISEHNRLYWYRQTLGQGPEFLTYFQNEAQLEKSRLLSDRFSAERPKGSFSTLEIQRTEQGDSAMYLCASSFSGGRYEQYFGPGTRLTVT.

V and J are TRBV5-6 and TRBJ2-5, with D perhaps matching TRBD2 (5 bases). V was pared by 2 bases and J by 2 bases, with 7 bases between. Germline loops: CDR1 SGHDT, CDR2 YYEEEE. This CDR3 has 13 amino acids. The CDR3 loop reads CASSFGGQETQYF. In DNA form, the CDR3 reads TGTGCCAGCAGCTTCGGCGGGCAAGAGACCCAGTACTTC.

V is TRBV6-1 and J is TRBJ2-2, with 7 bases fitting TRBD2. Germline loops: CDR1 MNHNS, CDR2 SASEGT. The ends lost 11 bases at V and 1 base at J; junction bases unmatched: 7. This CDR3 spans 14 amino acids. The CDR3 is CALSGLRNTGELFF. CDR3 coding DNA: TGTGCCCTCTCGGGACTACGGAACACCGGGGAGCTGTTTTTT.

This clone was seen once. The V call is TRBV5-1, the J call TRBJ2-5; 13 bases map to TRBD2. Germline lookup yields CDR1 SGHRS and CDR2 YFSETQ. The CDR3 has 17 amino acids. The V gene end was trimmed by 4 bases and the J gene end by 2 bases; junction bases not matched to a gene: 8. The CDR3: CASSPRLAGGLQETQYF. CDR3 coding DNA: TGCGCCAGCAGCCCTAGACTAGCGGGGGGCCTACAAGAGACCCAGTACTTC.

The J gene is TRBJ2-7, the V gene TRBV6-5, with D perhaps matching TRBD2 (6 bases). The germline V gene encodes CDR1 MNHEY and CDR2 SVGAGI. Trimming cost V 8 bases and J 7 bases, with 15 bases left between them. The CDR3 has 12 amino acids. CDR3 loop: CASGREVGEQYF. CDR3 nucleotides: TGTGCCAGCGGCAGGGAGGTGGGGGAGCAGTACTTC.

The rearrangement uses TRBV9 and TRBJ1-2, with 8 bases aligning to TRBD1. Germline CDR1 is SGDLS and CDR2 is YYNGEE. With 0 bases clipped from V and 3 bases from J, the junction kept 4 bases outside the gene matches. The CDR3 length is 15 residues. The CDR3 coding sequence is TGTGCCAGCAGCGTAGACGACAGGGGACACTATGGCTACACCTTC. Protein sequence: CASSVDDRGHYGYTF.